Presented here are 5 T cell receptor beta chains from one specimen sequenced in a study of spatial heterogeneity in lung cancer. Documented time point: sample taken at primary tumor resection. Whole RNA from tumor, nontumor lung or frozen PBMC was sequenced unsorted. TCRdb fed the 5' RACE reads into MiXCR, producing one record per CDR3 protein. Of about 48,000 distinct CDR3 sequences in the sample, around 5.2% were seen once. Sequencing was performed on PBMCs, taken at surgery. Receptor source: a male donor with early-stage non-small cell lung cancer.

This clonotype was observed a few times. This chain uses TRBV15 with TRBJ2-3; 10 nucleotides match TRBD2. Losses at the gene ends were 3 bases for V and 4 bases for J; bases not matched to a gene: 10. Germline loops: CDR1 LNHNV, CDR2 YYDKDF (reference sequence). This CDR3 is built from 17 residues. The CDR3 DNA follows: TGTGCCACCAGCAGGGCCGAGGCAGCGGGAGGGGCAGATACGCAGTATTTT. Encoded protein: CATSRAEAAGGADTQYF. The full variable domain, in which reference TRBV15 and TRBJ2-3 provide the parts outside the CDR3, is DAMVIQNPRYQVTQFGKPVTLSCSQTLNHNVMYWYQQKSSQAPKLLFHYYDKDFNNEADTPDNFQSRRPNTSFCFLDIRSPGLGDTAMYLCATSRAEAAGGADTQYFGPGTRLTVL.

This clonotype was seen repeatedly, ten times or more. This rearrangement joins TRBV28 to TRBJ2-7, with D unclear. Germline V gives CDR1 MDHEN, CDR2 SYDVKM. V lost 3 bases and J 4 bases, leaving 7 bases between the germline ends. The CDR3 contains 12 residues. The CDR3 region is CASSFLPYEQYF. DNA for the CDR3: TGTGCCAGCAGTTTCCTTCCGTACGAGCAGTACTTC.

This clonotype was detected many times. The V gene is TRBV4-1, the J gene TRBJ1-2, with D unresolved. CDR3 length: 16 amino acids. Deletions cut 0 bases from V and 3 bases from J, with 14 bases between. CDR1 MGHRA and CDR2 YSYEKL come from the germline V gene. In DNA form, the CDR3 reads TGCGCCAGCAGCCAAGATGAACAACTCTCATACTATGGCTACACCTTC. Its protein product is CASSQDEQLSYYGYTF.

The table lists this clonotype with many counts. The chain has TRBV12-3 or TRBV12-4 and TRBJ2-7; the match to TRBD1 covers 7 bases. This CDR3 comprises 15 residues. Trimming at V came to 3 bases and at J to 2 bases, leaving 7 bases not matched to a gene. CDR3 nucleotides: TGTGCCAGCAGTTTTCGCCGGGACAGCCCCTACGAGCAGTACTTC. This codes for CASSFRRDSPYEQYF.

This clonotype has ten or more counts. The genes are TRBV5-1 and TRBJ1-5, with TRBD1 matching 9 bases. CDR3 length: 14 residues. Trimming took 5 bases from V and 5 from J; bases not matched to a gene: 5. Germline lookup yields CDR1 SGHRS and CDR2 YFSETQ. In DNA form, the CDR3 reads TGCGCCAGCAGTTCAACAGGGGGCGATCAGCCCCAGCATTTT. Protein sequence: CASSSTGGDQPQHF. The whole variable domain, remainder taken from reference TRBV5-1 and TRBJ1-5, is KAGVTQTPRYLIKTRGQQVTLSCSPISGHRSVSWYQQTPGQGLQFLFEYFSETQRNKGNFPGRFSGRQFSNSRSEMNVSTLELGDSALYLCASSSTGGDQPQHFGDGTRLSIL.